This passage covers 17 T cell receptor beta chains from one sample sequenced in a study of blood T cell repertoires in COVID-19. Sequencing was performed with immunoSEQ multiplex PCR; in TCRdb, only in-frame clones are kept and a portion is missing. The sample lists a few hundred thousand clones, approximately 90% occurring once. Sequencing was carried out using peripheral blood. These receptors came from a woman aged 35 to 49 who had recovered from COVID-19.

V is TRBV6-2 or TRBV6-3 and J is TRBJ2-7; 11 positions match TRBD2. This CDR3 has 17 residues. Germline values: CDR1 MNHEY, CDR2 SVGEGT. V lost 0 bases to trimming and J lost 0 bases; unmatched junction nucleotides: 4. CDR3 sequence: CASSYSTSGTTSYEQYF. The CDR3 region has the DNA TGTGCCAGCAGTTACTCGACTAGCGGGACCACCTCCTACGAGCAGTACTTC.

This chain links TRBV7-8 with TRBJ2-2; 11 positions match TRBD1. Germline lookup yields CDR1 SGHVS and CDR2 FQNEAQ. The CDR3 spans 17 residues. Trimming cost V 1 base and J 3 bases; bases outside gene matches: 4. For the CDR3, the DNA is TGTGCCAGCAGCTTAGGTTGGGACAGGGGGTACACCGGGGAGCTGTTTTTT. It is translated as CASSLGWDRGYTGELFF. Based on the CDR3 plus reference TRBV7-8 and TRBJ2-2, the full variable domain is GAGVSQSPRYKVAKRGQDVALRCDPISGHVSLFWYQQALGQGPEFLTYFQNEAQLDKSGLPSDRFFAERPEGSVSTLKIQRTQQEDSAVYLCASSLGWDRGYTGELFFGEGSRLTVL.

On this clone: Other DNA sequences in the same sample also yield this CDR3. The chain combines TRBV7-2 with TRBJ2-1; 14 nucleotides align to TRBD2. This CDR3 has 15 amino acids. Trimming took 5 bases from V and 8 from J; bases not matched to a gene: 5. Germline CDR1 is SGHTA and CDR2 is FQGNSA. Here the CDR3 reads CASSPPGLAGDEQFF. The DNA for the CDR3 is TGTGCCAGCAGCCCCCCGGGACTAGCGGGAGATGAGCAGTTCTTC.

The chain uses TRBV24-1 and TRBJ1-4, with 11 nucleotides matching TRBD1. CDR3 size: 15 residues. CDR1 KGHDR and CDR2 SFDVKD come from the germline V gene. Trimming at V came to 4 bases and at J to 7 bases, leaving 4 bases not matched to a gene. CDR3 sequence (DNA): TGTGCCACCAGTGACTGGACAGGGGGCGGTGAAAAACTGTTTTTT. Residues: CATSDWTGGGEKLFF.

This chain links TRBV7-9 with TRBJ2-5; D call uncertain. Germline V gene lookup returns CDR1 SEHNR and CDR2 FQNEAQ (reference sequence). The CDR3 is 14 amino acids. V lost 1 base and J lost 4, with 10 bases in between. In DNA, the CDR3 is TGTGCCAGCAGCTTAGGCGGATTCCCAGAGACCCAGTACTTC. Translated: CASSLGGFPETQYF.

The chain recombines TRBV14 with TRBJ2-7; D gene unclear. Looked up from germline, CDR1 is SGHDN and CDR2 is FVKESK. V was clipped by 1 base and J by 11 bases, with 24 bases between them. The CDR3 is 16 amino acids. CDR3 bases: TGTGCCAGCAGCCAAGTGGGTTTTGGGCAGGCTGGTTTGGAGTACTTC. Amino acids: CASSQVGFGQAGLEYF. Based on the CDR3 plus reference TRBV14 and TRBJ2-7, the full variable domain is EAGVTQFPSHSVIEKGQTVTLRCDPISGHDNLYWYRRVMGKEIKFLLHFVKESKQDESGMPNNRFLAERTGGTYSTLKVQPAELEDSGVYFCASSQVGFGQAGLEYFGPGTRLTVT.

The rearrangement links TRBV7-9 to TRBJ2-5; 12 bases are shared with TRBD1. V lost 2 bases, J lost 5 bases, and 6 bases stayed unmatched. Germline CDR1 is SEHNR and CDR2 is FQNEAQ (reference sequence). The CDR3 sequence is 16 residues long. The CDR3 is CASSLWGTGGLETQYF. CDR3 DNA: TGTGCCAGCAGCTTATGGGGGACAGGGGGCTTGGAGACCCAGTACTTC.

The gene calls are TRBV5-1 and TRBJ2-2; tentative D call: TRBD2 (5 bases). CDR3 length: 15 amino acids. In germline, CDR1 is SGHRS, CDR2 YFSETQ. V was shortened by 6 bases and J by 4 bases, with 16 bases between the two germline ends. The CDR3 loop is CASTLSLAGTGELFF. CDR3 DNA: TGCGCCAGCACCCTTTCACTGGCGGGCACCGGGGAGCTGTTTTTT.

The chain couples TRBV6-5 to TRBJ2-3; TRBD1 might be the D (5 bases). This CDR3 contains 13 residues. Germline V gene data show CDR1 as MNHEY and CDR2 as SVGAGI. Trimming took off 2 bases at V and 8 bases at J, with 11 bases between the two ends. The CDR3 region has the DNA TGTGCCAGCAGTTACGCCCCCCAGGGTACGCAGTATTTT. As protein: CASSYAPQGTQYF.

V gene TRBV28 combines with J gene TRBJ1-2, with D tentatively TRBD1 (6 bases). Deletions cut 4 bases from V and 4 bases from J, with 16 bases between. CDR1 MDHEN and CDR2 SYDVKM come from the germline V gene. The length of the CDR3 is 15 residues. CDR3 sequence: CASSSQAGGLYGYTF. The CDR3 bases are TGTGCCAGCAGTTCGCAGGCGGGGGGGCTCTATGGCTACACCTTC.

The CDR3 bases are TGTGCCAGCAGCGTAGGGGGGGAGTTTAGGGCCAATGAGCAGTTCTTC. Translated, it gives CASSVGGEFRANEQFF. The rearrangement links TRBV9 to TRBJ2-1; tentative D call: TRBD2 (6 bases). The CDR3 has 16 residues. Germline CDR1 reads SGDLS; CDR2 reads YYNGEE. Trimming removed 0 bases at V and 6 bases at J, with 16 bases between.

The chain is built from TRBV24-1 and TRBJ2-7; maybe TRBD2 (6 bases). This CDR3 region has 15 residues. CDR1 and CDR2 (germline): KGHDR, SFDVKD. V was trimmed by 3 bases and J by 1 base, leaving 12 bases between them. The CDR3 loop reads CATSDGLARSYEQYF. CDR3 sequence (DNA): TGTGCCACCAGTGATGGGCTAGCGCGGTCCTACGAGCAGTACTTC.

This chain connects TRBV19 to TRBJ2-1; TRBD1 matches 7 bases. There are 14 residues in the CDR3. V was pared by 7 bases and J by 2 bases, with 5 bases of the junction left unmatched. Looked up from germline, CDR1 is LNHDA and CDR2 is SQIVND (reference sequence). CDR3 sequence: CASTPTGTYNEQFF. The CDR3 nucleotides are TGTGCCAGTACCCCGACAGGGACCTACAATGAGCAGTTCTTC. Filled out from reference TRBV19 and TRBJ2-1, the complete variable domain reads DGGITQSPKYLFRKEGQNVTLSCEQNLNHDAMYWYRQDPGQGLRLIYYSQIVNDFQKGDIAEGYSVSREKKESFPLTVTSAQKNPTAFYLCASTPTGTYNEQFFGPGTRLTVL.

The V and J genes are TRBV7-2 and TRBJ2-1, with TRBD2 as a possible D gene (6 bases). Trimming pared 3 bases from V and 7 bases from J, leaving 13 bases between. CDR3 length equals 14 residues. The germline gives CDR1 SGHTA, CDR2 FQGNSA. CDR3 in DNA: TGTGCCAGCAGCTTTGGAGGGCCAGGGAATGAGCAGTTCTTC. Amino acid sequence: CASSFGGPGNEQFF.

The V call is TRBV7-9, the J call TRBJ2-3, with a weak D call TRBD2 (6 bases). The CDR3 totals 16 residues. V lost 0 bases to trimming and J lost 3 bases, with 13 bases between them. The germline CDR1 and CDR2 sequences are SEHNR and FQNEAQ (reference sequence). The CDR3 spells CASSLARGRATDTQYF. CDR3 DNA: TGTGCCAGCAGCTTAGCGCGGGGCAGGGCGACAGATACGCAGTATTTT.

The chain's CDR3 is CASSLVRSRPTDTQYF. The CDR3 DNA reads TGTGCCAGCAGCTTAGTTCGTAGCCGACCCACAGATACGCAGTATTTT. The chain has TRBV7-9 and TRBJ2-3, with D unresolved. Per germline, CDR1 SEHNR and CDR2 FQNEAQ (reference sequence). The CDR3 consists of 16 residues. Trimming pared 1 base from V and 2 bases from J, leaving 13 bases between.

This clone appeared once. This CDR3 reads CASSQPRLAGGPPQETQYF. CDR3 bases: TGCGCCAGCAGCCAACCCCGGCTAGCGGGAGGGCCCCCCCAAGAGACCCAGTACTTC. The chain recombines TRBV4-1 with TRBJ2-5; 12 bases are a match to TRBD2. CDR3 length: 19 amino acids. Trimming removed 2 bases from V and 1 base from J; junction bases left unmatched: 11. Germline V gene sequence: CDR1 MGHRA, CDR2 YSYEKL.